Listed here are 21 T cell receptor beta chains from one sample, sequenced in a study of T cell repertoires in cytomegalovirus infection. For these TCRs, the target antigens are not known. MiXCR, applied by TCRdb to the reads, yields one record per CDR3 protein. The table shows about 310,000 distinct CDR3 sequences, with approximately 25% occurring only once. The sample in question was cultured PBMCs, obtained from culture after CMV antigen stimulation. These receptors were collected from a human donor in good health (CMV status not recorded). Some clones in this sample may be carry-over from other donors' samples.

The V gene is TRBV9, the J gene TRBJ2-3; 9 bases are shared with TRBD1. CDR1 is SGDLS and CDR2 is YYNGEE in the germline V gene. Unmatched junction bases numbered 6, after V lost 3 bases and J lost 7 bases. This CDR3 spans 14 amino acids. The CDR3 nucleotides read TGTGCCAGCAGCGCCCGGGACAGGGATTATACGCAGTATTTT. As protein: CASSARDRDYTQYF.

The chain links TRBV12-3 or TRBV12-4 to TRBJ2-1; 9 bases line up with TRBD2. The V segment lost 3 bases and the J segment 7 bases; nucleotides outside the gene matches: 4. CDR3 length: 14 amino acids. The DNA for the CDR3 is TGTGCCAGCAGTTTTCTAGCGGGAAATAATGAGCAGTTCTTC. This translates into CASSFLAGNNEQFF.

The genes are TRBV29-1 and TRBJ2-2; 7 positions match TRBD2. There are 15 residues in the CDR3. J lost 5 bases, V lost 1 base, and 7 bases had no gene match. Germline values: CDR1 SQVTM, CDR2 ANQGSEA. The DNA of the CDR3 is TGCAGCGTTGAAGGGGGGAGGGCCGGAACCGGGGAGCTGTTTTTT. Translated, it gives CSVEGGRAGTGELFF.

In this sample, this clonotype turned up a few times. V usage is TRBV25-1 and J usage is TRBJ1-6, with D perhaps TRBD1 (6 bases). Trimming pared 8 bases from V and 9 bases from J, leaving 14 bases between. Germline CDR1 MGHDK, CDR2 SYGVNS. The CDR3 contains 13 residues. Written as DNA, the CDR3 is TGTGCCAGCCTCGAACAGGGCGGTTCACCCCTCCACTTT. Amino acids: CASLEQGGSPLHF.

This chain connects TRBV6-5 to TRBJ1-2, with 7 bases that match TRBD1. Germline V gene data show CDR1 as MNHEY and CDR2 as SVGAGI. V trimming: 0 bases; J trimming: 4 bases; junction bases outside the gene matches: 5. The CDR3 loop spans 15 amino acids. In DNA form, the CDR3 reads TGTGCCAGCAGTTACTCCTCGGGACAGTCCTATGGCTACACCTTC. This sequence encodes CASSYSSGQSYGYTF.

V is TRBV6-1 and J is TRBJ2-7, with 9 bases lining up with TRBD1. V trimming: 11 bases; J trimming: 3 bases; junction bases outside the gene matches: 5. Germline lookup yields CDR1 MNHNS and CDR2 SASEGT. This CDR3 has 12 residues. The CDR3 DNA reads TGTGCCGCCGGGACAGGGAGCTACGAGCAGTACTTC. Its protein product is CAAGTGSYEQYF.

V and J are TRBV7-2 and TRBJ1-2, with D unresolved. This CDR3 region has 14 residues. Germline V gene data show CDR1 as SGHTA and CDR2 as FQGNSA. Trimming left V 5 bases short and J 1 base short, with 11 bases between. The CDR3: CASSAPQYNYGYTF. DNA for the CDR3: TGTGCCAGCAGCGCCCCCCAATATAACTATGGCTACACCTTC.

This clonotype was observed at least ten times. The junction departs from the called germline gene at one end, perhaps through a read error. This chain links TRBV6-2 or TRBV6-3 with TRBJ2-1; 8 bases align to TRBD1. Looked up from germline, CDR1 is MNHEY and CDR2 is SVGEGT. This CDR3 comprises 16 residues. The CDR3 spells CASRYSQGARGNEQFF. DNA of the CDR3: TGTGCCAGCAGATACTCCCAGGGGGCGCGTGGCAATGAGCAGTTCTTC.

The V call is TRBV24-1, the J call TRBJ2-3; 10 positions match TRBD2. The ends lost 5 bases at V and 2 bases at J; junction bases unmatched: 3. CDR3 length: 15 residues. Germline lookup yields CDR1 KGHDR and CDR2 SFDVKD. As DNA, the CDR3 is TGTGCCACCAGTGGGACTAGCGGAGCCACAGATACGCAGTATTTT. Translated, it gives CATSGTSGATDTQYF.

Many counts were recorded for this clonotype. This sequence joins TRBV20-1 and TRBJ2-5, with 9 bases lining up with TRBD2. CDR3 length: 17 amino acids. V dropped 5 bases and J dropped 5; count of bases not matched to a gene: 18. CDR1 and CDR2 (germline): DFQATT, SNEGSKA (reference sequence). The CDR3 nucleotides read TGCAGTGCTTCTAATCCGACTAGCGGAGAATACAAGGAGACCCAGTACTTC. Protein sequence: CSASNPTSGEYKETQYF.

The chain carries TRBV5-4 and TRBJ2-7; 9 bases align to TRBD2. The junction had 10 bases not matched to a gene; V was cut back by 2 bases and J by 7 bases. This CDR3 contains 15 residues. CDR1 SGHNT and CDR2 YYREEE come from the germline V gene (reference sequence). In DNA form, the CDR3 reads TGTGCCAGCAGCTTTAGCGGGGGCTTGGTAGGAGAGCAGTACGTC. The encoded protein is CASSFSGGLVGEQYV.

In its sample, this clonotype was seen a few times. V is TRBV7-2 and J is TRBJ1-5; 10 positions agree with TRBD1. In germline, CDR1 is SGHTA, CDR2 FQGNSA. The ends lost 5 bases at V and 7 bases at J; junction bases unmatched: 11. The CDR3 length is 16 residues. CDR3 in amino acids: CASSVPGQGTGQPQHF. CDR3 DNA: TGTGCCAGCAGCGTTCCGGGACAGGGGACAGGGCAGCCCCAGCATTTT.

This clonotype appeared many times. V usage is TRBV19 and J usage is TRBJ2-4, with 7 bases aligning to TRBD2. There are 17 residues in the CDR3. Germline CDR1 and CDR2: LNHDA and SQIVND (reference sequence). The V and J ends lost 4 bases and 0 bases, in that order; junction bases with no gene match: 9. CDR3 bases: TGTGCCAGTAGTAAGGAGGCGGGAGCCGGAGCCAAAAACATTCAGTACTTC. Amino acid sequence: CASSKEAGAGAKNIQYF. The full variable domain, its missing parts supplied by reference TRBV19 and TRBJ2-4, is DGGITQSPKYLFRKEGQNVTLSCEQNLNHDAMYWYRQDPGQGLRLIYYSQIVNDFQKGDIAEGYSVSREKKESFPLTVTSAQKNPTAFYLCASSKEAGAGAKNIQYFGAGTRLSVL.

The genes are TRBV19 and TRBJ2-3, with no clear D. This CDR3 has 14 amino acids. Germline assignment: CDR1 LNHDA and CDR2 SQIVND (reference sequence). V was pared by 1 base and J by 3 bases, with 8 bases between. DNA for the CDR3: TGTGCCAGTAGTATAGGTATTGGTACAGATACGCAGTATTTT. Amino acid sequence: CASSIGIGTDTQYF.

The V call is TRBV6-2 or TRBV6-3, the J call TRBJ2-2; no firm D call. CDR3 length: 15 residues. Germline CDR1 is MNHEY and CDR2 is SVGEGT. Trimming shortened V by 2 bases and J by 5 bases, and 12 bases separated the two germline ends. The CDR3 reads CASSYRLDNTGELFF. CDR3 nucleotide sequence: TGTGCCAGCAGTTACCGACTGGATAATACCGGGGAGCTGTTTTTT.

This chain joins TRBV24-1 and TRBJ2-4; 9 bases are a match to TRBD2. Germline V gene data show CDR1 as KGHDR and CDR2 as SFDVKD. The V segment lost 6 bases and the J segment 3 bases; nucleotides outside the gene matches: 5. The CDR3 spans 15 residues. For the CDR3, the DNA is TGTGCCACCAGTTTAGCGGGAGTTGTCAAAAACATTCAGTACTTC. As protein: CATSLAGVVKNIQYF.

This clonotype has ten or more counts. The chain couples TRBV7-8 to TRBJ1-2; TRBD1 might be the D (5 bases). In germline, CDR1 is SGHVS, CDR2 FQNEAQ. Deletions cut 0 bases from V and 4 bases from J, with 18 bases between. The CDR3 covers 17 residues. DNA of the CDR3: TGTGCCAGCAGCTTAGCCCAATCGGGGGTACCGGCCTATGGCTACACCTTC. Translating it yields CASSLAQSGVPAYGYTF.

This clonotype was observed many times. V and J are TRBV7-2 and TRBJ1-2; possible D gene TRBD1, 5 bases. Germline CDR1 is SGHTA and CDR2 is FQGNSA. CDR3 size: 15 residues. Trimming stripped 1 base from V and 8 bases from J, with 17 bases between. In nucleotides, the CDR3 is TGTGCCAGCAGCTTAGAACAGGAGACCTTCGACGGCTACACCTTC. Protein: CASSLEQETFDGYTF.

The gene calls are TRBV19 and TRBJ1-5, with TRBD1 as a possible D gene (5 bases). The CDR3 extends over 13 amino acids. The V gene's germline CDR1 is LNHDA and CDR2 SQIVND (reference sequence). V lost 6 bases to trimming and J lost 4 bases, with 10 bases between them. CDR3: CASRKAGNQPQHF. DNA of the CDR3: TGTGCCAGTAGGAAGGCAGGGAATCAGCCCCAGCATTTT.

This clonotype has a count of ten or more. The chain has TRBV28 and TRBJ2-1, with D possibly matching TRBD1 (6 bases). The V end was cut by 4 bases, the J end by 2 bases, with 12 bases between. The CDR3 consists of 15 residues. Looked up from germline, CDR1 is MDHEN and CDR2 is SYDVKM. In nucleotides, the CDR3 is TGTGCCAGCAGTTGGCAGGGGACGGCCTACAATGAGCAGTTCTTC. It is translated as CASSWQGTAYNEQFF.

The V and J genes are TRBV7-8 and TRBJ2-7, with 10 bases matching TRBD1. CDR1 SGHVS and CDR2 FQNEAQ come from the germline V gene. V dropped 4 bases and J dropped 1; count of bases not matched to a gene: 1. This CDR3 contains 14 residues. The CDR3, as DNA: TGTGCCAGCAGCTGGGACAGGGGATCCTACGAGCAGTACGTC. It codes for CASSWDRGSYEQYV.